This T cell receptor (beta chain) stems from a study of shared clonotypes between healthy human individuals. Running of the assay took place at deep level. Here immunoSEQ multiplex PCR was the method, and the copy in TCRdb shows in-frame clones only, minus some. Of about 600,000 clones detected, roughly 98% appear once; the ten largest clones hold approximately 0.3%. V was clipped by 1 base and J by 5 bases, with 7 bases between them. Germline V gene data show CDR1 as SQVTM and CDR2 as ANQGSEA. The CDR3 covers 12 residues. CD45RO-negative CD8 cells positively selected for CCR7 made up the naive population, which excluded terminally differentiated effector memory CD45RA+ cells. To note about this clone: The sample has other DNA sequences that encode this CDR3 too.

The V call is TRBV29-1, the J call TRBJ2-3; D is possibly TRBD1 (5 bases). The source of this sequence is a man in his thirties or forties in good health. Input material: naive CD8+ T cells sorted from blood. The CDR3 reads CSVEGREDTQYF. CDR3 coding DNA: TGCAGCGTTGAAGGCAGGGAAGATACGCAGTATTTT.